This entry is about one T cell receptor beta chain. Its antigen is still unknown. CDR3 length: 15 amino acids. The V gene's germline CDR1 is SGDLS and CDR2 YYNGEE. V lost 4 bases and J 4 bases, leaving 18 bases between the germline ends. This sample was included in a study of cytomegalovirus exposure and HLA in healthy donors. In the PCR, 60 Vbeta and 13 Jbeta primers were used. Clones were sequenced by immunoSEQ multiplex PCR, and TCRdb holds only the in-frame ones, with some missing. This table has some 170,000 clones, approximately 80% appearing once. Findings of the study overall: A few CMV-associated chains proved CMV antigen-specific in vitro. Later, TCR association rates were found to vary by HLA locus, highest for DRB1 and lowest for HLA-C.

The rearrangement uses TRBV9 and TRBJ2-7, with D perhaps TRBD2 (5 bases). The receptor was derived from a woman younger than 35 in good health and CMV-seropositive. Sequenced sample: PBMCs. The CDR3 DNA is TGTGCCAGCAGCCCGACTCTAGCCCCATCTTACGAGCAGTACTTC. It codes for CASSPTLAPSYEQYF.